The 8 T cell receptor beta chains reported below all come from one sample, sequenced in a study of OX40 agonist ivuxolimab in advanced cancers. TCRdb's copy holds only in-frame clones and misses some; the assay was immunoSEQ multiplex PCR. The sample shows approximately 77,000 clones, about 89% of them seen only once. The sequences come from CD4+ or CD8+ T cells sorted from blood, collected in a trial of the OX40 agonist ivuxolimab. These receptors all stem from an adult with an advanced solid tumor such as melanoma, head and neck, liver or kidney cancer.

The chain recombines TRBV6-1 with TRBJ2-7; unclear D gene. Germline lookup yields CDR1 MNHNS and CDR2 SASEGT. The CDR3 is 14 amino acids. The V and J ends lost 6 bases and 2 bases respectively, with 14 bases between them. The CDR3 DNA is TGTGCCAGCAGAATAGGGTTCATAACCTACGAGCAGTACTTC. Its translation: CASRIGFITYEQYF.

V and J are TRBV30 and TRBJ1-5; D gene uncertain. V lost 0 bases and J 0 bases, leaving 9 bases between the germline ends. The germline gives CDR1 GTSNPN, CDR2 SVGIG (reference sequence). The CDR3 length is 15 residues. CDR3 amino acids: CAWSVAGVSNQPQHF. DNA of the CDR3: TGTGCCTGGAGTGTGGCCGGGGTTAGCAATCAGCCCCAGCATTTT.

This sequence joins TRBV6-1 and TRBJ2-3; no clear D gene. This CDR3 is 16 amino acids long. V was trimmed by 2 bases and J by 7 bases, leaving 19 bases between them. The germline CDR1 and CDR2 sequences are MNHNS and SASEGT. The CDR3: CASSEFFLWQSNTQYF. The CDR3, as DNA: TGTGCCAGCAGTGAATTTTTCCTGTGGCAGTCAAATACGCAGTATTTT.

The genes are TRBV7-9 and TRBJ2-1, with D uncertain. This CDR3 has 13 residues. V lost 2 bases and J lost 4, with 6 bases in between. The germline CDR1 and CDR2 sequences are SEHNR and FQNEAQ (reference sequence). CDR3 nucleotide sequence: TGTGCCAGCAGCTTATCTCAGTACAATGAGCAGTTCTTC. It codes for CASSLSQYNEQFF.

The CDR3: CASSELSLREETQYF. The CDR3 DNA sequence: TGTGCCAGCAGTGAACTCTCTCTCAGGGAAGAGACCCAGTACTTC. The rearrangement links TRBV2 to TRBJ2-5; possibly TRBD1 for D (5 bases). Deletions cut 2 bases from V and 3 bases from J, with 13 bases between. This CDR3 is 15 amino acids long. Germline V gene lookup returns CDR1 SNHLY and CDR2 FYNNEI.

V is TRBV21-1 and J is TRBJ2-3; no check of the table's D call, TRBD2, against the DNA was made. TRBV21-1 is flagged as a pseudogene. The length of the CDR3 is 15 residues. CDR3 sequence: CASPGSGRKSDTQYF. The CDR3 bases are TGTGCCAGCCCGGGGTCAGGCCGGAAATCAGATACGCAGTATTTT.

The chain employs TRBV19 and TRBJ1-2; D not certain. With 9 bases removed from V and 8 bases from J, the gap between germline ends came to 13 bases. Germline V gene sequence: CDR1 LNHDA, CDR2 SQIVND (reference sequence). CDR3 length: 11 residues. The CDR3 is CASQSIRGYTF. CDR3 nucleotide sequence: TGTGCCAGCCAGTCCATTCGGGGCTACACCTTC. Complete variable domain (other parts from reference TRBV19 and TRBJ1-2): DGGITQSPKYLFRKEGQNVTLSCEQNLNHDAMYWYRQDPGQGLRLIYYSQIVNDFQKGDIAEGYSVSREKKESFPLTVTSAQKNPTAFYLCASQSIRGYTFGSGTRLTVV.

V usage is TRBV5-1 and J usage is TRBJ2-5; the D gene is possibly TRBD1 (6 bases). V was trimmed by 5 bases and J by 2 bases, leaving 10 bases between them. CDR1 is SGHRS and CDR2 is YFSETQ in the germline V gene. The CDR3 has 13 amino acids. The CDR3 DNA reads TGCGCCAGCAGTGAAAGGGGGCAAGAGACCCAGTACTTC. It encodes CASSERGQETQYF.